The rows below give T cell receptor beta chains drawn from one sample of a study of shared clonotypes between healthy human individuals. Sequencing used immunoSEQ multiplex PCR; TCRdb keeps in-frame clones, though not all of them. The sample has nearly 500,000 clones; around 80% are singletons. The sequencing input was PBMCs. These receptors originate from a woman aged 40 to 50 in good health. Some clones in this sample may be carry-over from other donors' samples. The CDR3 runs from the conserved cysteine through the conserved F or W. A D gene is named only where the DNA matches it firmly. Not all rows give a size; the values are once, few, many and, for expanded clones, a class.

d_gene	v_gene	abundance	j_gene	CDR3nt	CDR3aa
TRBD1	TRBV5-1	NA	TRBJ1-1	TGCGCCAGCAGCTGGACAGGGGCAGGGGGCGGAGGGACTGAAGCTTTCTTT	CASSWTGAGGGGTEAFF
TRBD1	TRBV2	NA	TRBJ2-7	TGTGCCAGCAGGGACGGACAGGGGGGACCCTACGAGCAGTACTTC	CASRDGQGGPYEQYF
TRBD1	TRBV18	NA	TRBJ2-3	TGTGCCAGCTCACCCTCCTACAGGGGAGACACAGATACGCAGTATTTT	CASSPSYRGDTDTQYF
NA	TRBV19	NA	TRBJ2-1	TGTGCCAGTAGTATAGGCCCCCCATTGGGTGAGCAGTTCTTC	CASSIGPPLGEQFF
TRBD1	TRBV14	NA	TRBJ2-7	TGTGCCAGCAGCCCCGAGGGGCAGGACAGGACCTACGAGCAGTACTTC	CASSPEGQDRTYEQYF
NA	TRBV21-1	once	TRBJ2-7	TGTGCCAGCAGCAAAGATCAAGACACCCCCTACGAGCAGTACTTC	CASSKDQDTPYEQYF
TRBD1	TRBV16	NA	TRBJ1-5	TGTGCCAGCAGCCAACAGGGGGATCCTAGCAATCAGCCCCAGCATTTT	CASSQQGDPSNQPQHF
NA	TRBV14	NA	TRBJ2-3	TGTGCCAGCAGCCAAACGAATACGCAGTATTTT	CASSQTNTQYF
NA	TRBV4-1	NA	TRBJ2-2	TGCGCCAGCAGCCAGTTAGGAGGCAGTCCAGAGGTGAACACCGGGGAGCTGTTTTTT	CASSQLGGSPEVNTGELFF
TRBD2	TRBV28	NA	TRBJ2-1	TGTGCCAGCAGTCCAGCGGGGCGGGAGTTTGTATCGCGCCTATACAATGAGCAGTTCTTC	CASSPAGREFVSRLYNEQFF
TRBD1	TRBV2	NA	TRBJ2-5	TGTGCCAGCAGCCGGGACAGAGAGACCCAGTACTTC	CASSRDRETQYF
TRBD2	TRBV6-5	NA	TRBJ2-1	TGTGCCAGCAGTCTCAGCGGGAGCTCCTACAATGAGCAGTTCTTC	CASSLSGSSYNEQFF
TRBD2	TRBV6-4	NA	TRBJ2-5	TGTGCCAGCAGCGACCCGGGACCGGGGGAAACTAGCGGGAGTCGGGAGACCCAGTACTTC	CASSDPGPGETSGSRETQYF
NA	TRBV10-3	NA	TRBJ2-7	TGTGCCATCAGTGACGGCAGGGTCTCCTACGAGCGGTACTTC	CAISDGRVSYERYF
TRBD1	TRBV5-1	NA	TRBJ1-2	TGCGCCAGCAGCTTGGCCCAGGGGGATGACGGCTACACCTTC	CASSLAQGDDGYTF
NA	TRBV5-6	NA	TRBJ2-7	TGTGCCAGCAGCTTGTCCGGCTACGAGCAGTACTTC	CASSLSGYEQYF
NA	TRBV18	NA	TRBJ2-5	TGTGCCAGCTCACCACTGCAGCTACAAGAGACCCAGTACTTC	CASSPLQLQETQYF
NA	TRBV15	NA	TRBJ1-4	TGTGCCACCAGCGGAAGTGGGGGTTTGGGTGAAAAACTGTTTTTT	CATSGSGGLGEKLFF
NA	TRBV9	NA	TRBJ1-2	TGTGCCAGCAGCCCCACCAGCAAGCGATTCGGCTACACCTTC	CASSPTSKRFGYTF
NA	TRBV6-5	NA	TRBJ1-5	TGTGCCACCGCGCGGGGGGCCAATCAGCCCCAGCATTTT	CATARGANQPQHF
TRBD1	TRBV5-1	NA	TRBJ2-7	TGCGCCAGCAGCCCCGGGACAGGGGCCTACGAGCAGTACTTC	CASSPGTGAYEQYF
NA	TRBV5-4	once	TRBJ2-1	TGTGCCAGCAGCGCCGGCAATGAGCAGTTCTTC	CASSAGNEQFF
TRBD1	TRBV4-1	NA	TRBJ1-5	TGCGCCAGCAGCCAAGATCTTGTTGGCGCGACAGGGTGGAATCAGCCCCAGCATTTT	CASSQDLVGATGWNQPQHF
NA	TRBV5-6	NA	TRBJ2-1	TGTGCCAGCAGCTTGGGGACTTCACTCTCAAGCTCCTACAATGAGCAGTTCTTC	CASSLGTSLSSSYNEQFF
NA	TRBV4-3	NA	TRBJ2-4	TGCGCCAGCAGCCAAGAAATGACCCTCAGGGGCATTCAGTACTTC	CASSQEMTLRGIQYF
NA	TRBV28	NA	TRBJ2-3	TGTGCCAGCAGTTTCCCGACTAGCACAGATACGCAGTATTTT	CASSFPTSTDTQYF
NA	TRBV5-1	NA	TRBJ2-3	TGCGCCAGCAGAGTTGGAGAAATCACAGATACGCAGTATTTT	CASRVGEITDTQYF
NA	TRBV7-8	NA	TRBJ1-2	TGTGCCAGCACCCTTAGCGGGGCCTATGGCTACACCTTC	CASTLSGAYGYTF
NA	TRBV6-5	NA	TRBJ2-7	TGTGCCAGCAGTCTGAGGGGCAGGACCTACGAGCAGTACTTC	CASSLRGRTYEQYF
NA	TRBV2	NA	TRBJ1-5	TGTGCCAGCAGTGAAGGTTCTTGGGTTAATCAGCCCCAGCATTTT	CASSEGSWVNQPQHF
TRBD1	TRBV10-3	NA	TRBJ1-1	TGTGCCATCAGTGAGCAGGGGGGGGGCACTGAAGCTTTCTTT	CAISEQGGGTEAFF
NA	TRBV7-2	once	TRBJ1-5	TGTGCCAGCAGCTTAGTTGTTCTACAGCCCCAGCATTTT	CASSLVVLQPQHF
TRBD2	TRBV2	NA	TRBJ2-3	TGTGCCAGCAGTGGAGAGGGCGGGAGAACCAAGGGAGATACGCAGTATTTT	CASSGEGGRTKGDTQYF
TRBD1	TRBV7-8	NA	TRBJ2-1	TGTGCCAGCAGCTCCCAGAGGGGACAGGGGAGCTCCTACAATGAGCAGTTCTTC	CASSSQRGQGSSYNEQFF
TRBD1	TRBV27	NA	TRBJ2-7	TGTGCCAGCGGAAGCAGGGGGAAGGGGTCCTACGAGCAGTACTTC	CASGSRGKGSYEQYF
NA	TRBV9	few	TRBJ2-7	TGTGCCAGCAGCGTAGCGGGGGCCTCCTACGAGCAGTACTTC	CASSVAGASYEQYF
TRBD1	TRBV4-3	NA	TRBJ1-1	TGCGCCAGCAGCCGCCTAAGACAGGGGATAACTGAAGCTTTCTTT	CASSRLRQGITEAFF
NA	TRBV19	once	TRBJ2-7	TGTGCCAGTAGTATAGATGACACCGTGGGGGGCGAGCAGTACTTC	CASSIDDTVGGEQYF
NA	TRBV2	once	TRBJ1-2	TGTGCCAGCAGTGAACCCAGGGCTTATGGCTACACCTTC	CASSEPRAYGYTF
TRBD1	TRBV6-6	NA	TRBJ1-1	TGTGCCAGCAGTTATGGGCAGGGGGCAGTCAAAGCTTTCTTT	CASSYGQGAVKAFF
TRBD1	TRBV18	NA	TRBJ1-1	TGTGCCAGCTCACTACTCCCCTTGACAGGGACGGTTACTGAAGCTTTCTTT	CASSLLPLTGTVTEAFF
NA	TRBV28	NA	TRBJ2-1	TGTGCCAGCAGTTTAGGGGGACACCCCAATGAGCAGTTCTTC	CASSLGGHPNEQFF
NA	TRBV18	few	TRBJ2-7	TGTGCCAGCTCTTCTCTAAGCAAGGGCTACGAGCAGTACTTC	CASSSLSKGYEQYF
TRBD1	TRBV19	NA	TRBJ1-4	TGTGCCAGTAGCACCCCTGGGACAGGGAAAACCGAAAAACTGTTTTTT	CASSTPGTGKTEKLFF
NA	TRBV28	NA	TRBJ2-1	TGTGCCAGCAATGCCCCCAGTACAGGTGAGCAGTTCTTC	CASNAPSTGEQFF
NA	TRBV6-5	NA	TRBJ2-5	TGTGCCAGCAGAAAACATGGGCCGGAGACCCAGTACTTC	CASRKHGPETQYF
TRBD1	TRBV5-1	few	TRBJ1-5	TGCGCCAGCAGCTTCGACAGGGAGGAGCAGTCCCAGCATTTT	CASSFDREEQSQHF
NA	TRBV21-1	once	TRBJ2-7	TGTGCCAGCAGCAAAAGGGACGTGGACCCCGACGAGCAGTACTTC	CASSKRDVDPDEQYF
NA	TRBV7-9	NA	TRBJ2-3	TGTGCCAGCAGCTTAGGGGAGACAAGTCGGTATTTT	CASSLGETSRYF
NA	TRBV29-1	NA	TRBJ2-1	TGCAGCGTTGTCTTGGCTGAGCAGTTCTTC	CSVVLAEQFF
TRBD1	TRBV9	once	TRBJ2-5	TGTGCCAGCAGCGCCCCGACAGGGCAGGAGGAGACCCAGTACTTC	CASSAPTGQEETQYF
TRBD2	TRBV5-4	NA	TRBJ2-3	TGTGCCAGCAGCTTGGGGGGACTAGCGGGAGTCGGCACAGATACGCAGTATTTT	CASSLGGLAGVGTDTQYF
NA	TRBV30	NA	TRBJ1-2	TGTGCCTGGAGTGTACAGGCTTCTAACTATGGCTACACCTTC	CAWSVQASNYGYTF
NA	TRBV5-8	NA	TRBJ2-3	TGTGCCAGCAGCTTGGGTCTAGTAGAACCCACAGATACGCAGTATTTT	CASSLGLVEPTDTQYF